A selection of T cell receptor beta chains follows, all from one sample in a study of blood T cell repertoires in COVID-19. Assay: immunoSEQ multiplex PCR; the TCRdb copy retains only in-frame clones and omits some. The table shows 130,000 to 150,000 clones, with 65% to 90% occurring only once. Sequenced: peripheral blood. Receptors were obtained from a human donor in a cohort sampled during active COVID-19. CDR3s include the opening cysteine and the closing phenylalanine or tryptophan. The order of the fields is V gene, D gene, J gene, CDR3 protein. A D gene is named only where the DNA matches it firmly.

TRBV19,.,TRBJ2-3,CASSTQGHTSTDTQYF
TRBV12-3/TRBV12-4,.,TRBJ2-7,CASRGRNYEQYF
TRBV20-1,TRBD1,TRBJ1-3,CSASEDRGGNTIYF
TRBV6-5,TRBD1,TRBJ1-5,CASSYRTEPGQQVF
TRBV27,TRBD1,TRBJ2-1,CASSLGDRVGSFNEQFF
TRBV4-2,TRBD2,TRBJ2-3,CASSTSGSRISDTQYF
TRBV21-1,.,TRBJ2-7,CASSERDREINYSYEQYF
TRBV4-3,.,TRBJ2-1,CASSQDRGAQYTPYNEQFF
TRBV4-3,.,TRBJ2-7,CASSQDLRGYEQYF
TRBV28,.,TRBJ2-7,CASRTKRGYEQYF
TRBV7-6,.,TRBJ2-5,CASKTQGQGETQYF
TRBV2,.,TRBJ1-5,CASLRENNQPQHF
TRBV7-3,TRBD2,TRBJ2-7,CASSPTSGSYEQYF
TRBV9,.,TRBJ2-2,CASSVTGANTGELFF
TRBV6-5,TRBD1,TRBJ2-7,CASSRRTGSYEQYF
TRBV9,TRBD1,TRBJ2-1,CASSARQGDGGYNEQFF
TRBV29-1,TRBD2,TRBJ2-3,CSVGLAGGPGTDTQYF
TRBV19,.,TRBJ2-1,CASRGPYNEQFF
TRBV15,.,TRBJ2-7,CATSRTVNGEVEQYF
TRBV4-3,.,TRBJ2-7,CASSQDYTGIRPSYEQYF